This record concerns one T cell receptor beta chain sequence. The antigen is not known. The PCR had 60 Vbeta and 13 Jbeta primers. Libraries were prepared by immunoSEQ multiplex PCR; TCRdb keeps only in-frame clonotypes and omits some of them. The sample table includes some 56,000 clones. CDR3 length: 14 amino acids. Germline values: CDR1 MNHEY, CDR2 SVGAGI. The V and J ends lost 6 bases and 1 base, in that order; junction bases with no gene match: 3. The data stem from a study of cytomegalovirus exposure and HLA in healthy donors. General study results and limits: TCR beta chains associated with HLA were, in a later analysis, more clonally expanded than equally common others.

Sample: PBMCs. This sequence joins TRBV6-5 and TRBJ2-3; TRBD2 matches 8 bases. This receptor was taken from a woman aged 30 to 39 in good health and CMV-seropositive. The CDR3 nucleotides read TGTGCCAGCAGGTCGGGGGGGGGCACAGATACGCAGTATTTT. This sequence encodes CASRSGGGTDTQYF.